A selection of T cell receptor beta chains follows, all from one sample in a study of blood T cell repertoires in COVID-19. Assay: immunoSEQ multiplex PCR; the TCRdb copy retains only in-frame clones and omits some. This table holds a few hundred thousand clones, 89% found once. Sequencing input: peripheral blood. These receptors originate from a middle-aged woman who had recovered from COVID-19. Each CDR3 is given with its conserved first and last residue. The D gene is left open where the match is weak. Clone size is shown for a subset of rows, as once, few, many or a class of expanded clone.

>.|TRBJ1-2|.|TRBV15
TGTGCCACCAGCAGAGATTACGGGTATAACTATGGCTACACCTTC
CATSRDYGYNYGYTF
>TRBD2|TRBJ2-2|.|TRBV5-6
TGTGCCAGCAGCCGATGGCCCGGGACTAGCGGGACCGGGGAGCTGTTTTTT
CASSRWPGTSGTGELFF
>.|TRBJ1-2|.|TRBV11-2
TGTGCCAGCAGACAAACGGGGGTTAGTGGCTACACCTTC
CASRQTGVSGYTF
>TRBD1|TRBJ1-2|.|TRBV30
TGTGCCTGGAGAAGACTAGACAGGGGTATGGGCTATGGCTACACCTTC
CAWRRLDRGMGYGYTF
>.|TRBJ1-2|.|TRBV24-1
TGTGCCAAGAGAACCTCCAGGGATAATGGCTACACCTTC
CAKRTSRDNGYTF
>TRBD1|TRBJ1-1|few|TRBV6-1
TGTGCCAGCAGTGAAACCCTTCCGGGACAGAGTGAAGCTTTCTTT
CASSETLPGQSEAFF
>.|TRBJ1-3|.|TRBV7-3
TGTGCCAGCAGCCCCCTGTGGCAAACTTCGAACAGCCCTTCTGGAAACACCATATATTTT
CASSPLWQTSNSPSGNTIYF
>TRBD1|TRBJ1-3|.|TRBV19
TGTGCCAGTAGTATTGGGACAGGGATTTTTCCCTCAAGCTCTGGAAACACCATATATTTT
CASSIGTGIFPSSSGNTIYF
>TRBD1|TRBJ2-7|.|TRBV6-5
TGTGCCAGCAGGAAGGGGACAGAATTCTACGAGCAGTACTTC
CASRKGTEFYEQYF
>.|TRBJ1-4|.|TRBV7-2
TGTGCCAGCAGCATCACAAATGAAAAACTGTTTTTT
CASSITNEKLFF
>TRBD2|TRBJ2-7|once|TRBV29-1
TGCAGCGTGCTCGGACTAGCGGGACCGTCGGCCTACGAGCAGTACTTC
CSVLGLAGPSAYEQYF
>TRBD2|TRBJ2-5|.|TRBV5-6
TGTGCCAGCAGCTTAGGCAACGCGGGAGTTCCCCAAGAGACCCAGTACTTC
CASSLGNAGVPQETQYF
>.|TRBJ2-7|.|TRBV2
TGTGCCAGCAGTGTACAGGTTCCCAACGAGCAGTACTTC
CASSVQVPNEQYF
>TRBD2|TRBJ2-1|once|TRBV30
TGTGCCTGGAACGCGAAGTGGGCTAGCGGGTCGGATGAGCAGTTCTTC
CAWNAKWASGSDEQFF
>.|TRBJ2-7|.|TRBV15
TGTGCCACCAGCAGGGGGGCTTACTCCCGGCCCCCCTACGAGCAGTACTTC
CATSRGAYSRPPYEQYF
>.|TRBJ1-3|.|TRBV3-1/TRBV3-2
TGTGCCAGCAGCCAAGACAGGACAAGCGGAAACACCATATATTTT
CASSQDRTSGNTIYF
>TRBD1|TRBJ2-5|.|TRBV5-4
TGTGCCAGCAGCGTCCGGGACAGGGTTACCGAGACCCAGTACTTC
CASSVRDRVTETQYF
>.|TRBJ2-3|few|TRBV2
TGTGCCAGTAGCCCTCGGGATACGCAGTATTTT
CASSPRDTQYF
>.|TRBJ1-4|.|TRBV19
TGTGCCAGTAGTATACCAGGGGCGTCAAATGAAAAACTGTTTTTT
CASSIPGASNEKLFF
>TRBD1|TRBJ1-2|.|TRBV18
TGTGCCAGCTCGGGAGGACAGGGCGTTCTTGGCAACACCTTC
CASSGGQGVLGNTF
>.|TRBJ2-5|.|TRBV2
TGTGCCAGCAGTGAACGATGGGGGACTCAAGAGACCCAGTACTTC
CASSERWGTQETQYF
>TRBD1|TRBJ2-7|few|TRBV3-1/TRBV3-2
TGTGCCAGCAGCCCCCAAGCAGGGGGACAATACGAGCAGTACTTC
CASSPQAGGQYEQYF
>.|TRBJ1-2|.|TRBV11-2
TGTGCCAGCAGCTTAGAGGCACCCCGCAGGGGAGCTAACTATGGCTACACCTTC
CASSLEAPRRGANYGYTF
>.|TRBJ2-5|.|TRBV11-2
TGTGCCAGCAGCTTCGAGGCCCCGGCCTTCCAAGAGACCCAGTACTTC
CASSFEAPAFQETQYF
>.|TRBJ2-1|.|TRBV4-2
TGTGCCAGCAGCCAAGTGACGGGACTGGGTTCGTTACACTACAATGAGCAGTTCTTC
CASSQVTGLGSLHYNEQFF
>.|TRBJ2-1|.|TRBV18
TGTGCCAGCTCACCCCAGGAGGGGCTTTACAATGAGCAGTTCTTC
CASSPQEGLYNEQFF
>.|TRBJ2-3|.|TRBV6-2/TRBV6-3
TGTGCCAGCAGTGCCCAGTCCCAAGATACGCAGTATTTT
CASSAQSQDTQYF
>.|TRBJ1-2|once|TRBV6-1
TGTGCCAGCAGTGAATCGGGCAGGGATCGTGGCTACACCTTC
CASSESGRDRGYTF
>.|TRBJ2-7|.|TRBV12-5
TGTGCTAGTGGGGGACTGAATCCCTACGAGCAGTACTTC
CASGGLNPYEQYF
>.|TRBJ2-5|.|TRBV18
TGTGCCAGCTCACCAGGGCCCGGGACAAAAGAGACCCAGTACTTC
CASSPGPGTKETQYF
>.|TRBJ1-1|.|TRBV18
TGTGCCAGCTCACCAAGCGGGGTAACTGAAGCTTTCTTT
CASSPSGVTEAFF
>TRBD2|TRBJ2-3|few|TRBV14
TGTGCCAGCAGCCAATTAGCGGGAGGCGGAGATACGCAGTATTTT
CASSQLAGGGDTQYF
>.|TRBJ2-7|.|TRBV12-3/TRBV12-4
TGTGCCAGCAGTTTGAGTCTCTACGAGCAGTACTTC
CASSLSLYEQYF
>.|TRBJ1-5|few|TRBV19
TGTGCCAGTAGTATCCAGACGGGGGGGGAGGGCCAGCCCCAGCATTTT
CASSIQTGGEGQPQHF